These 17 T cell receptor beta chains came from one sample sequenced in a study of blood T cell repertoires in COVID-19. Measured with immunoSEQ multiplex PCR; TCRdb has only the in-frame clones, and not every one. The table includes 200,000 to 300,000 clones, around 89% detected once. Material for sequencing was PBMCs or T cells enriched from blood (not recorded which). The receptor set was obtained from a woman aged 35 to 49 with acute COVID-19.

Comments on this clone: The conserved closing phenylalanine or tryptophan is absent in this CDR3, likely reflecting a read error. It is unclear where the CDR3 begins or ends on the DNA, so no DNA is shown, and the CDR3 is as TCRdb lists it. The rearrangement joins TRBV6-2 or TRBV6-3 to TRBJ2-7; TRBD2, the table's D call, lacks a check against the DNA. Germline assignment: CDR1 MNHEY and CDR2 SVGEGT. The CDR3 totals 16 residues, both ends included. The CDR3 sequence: CASSHPGLAGGPAWII.

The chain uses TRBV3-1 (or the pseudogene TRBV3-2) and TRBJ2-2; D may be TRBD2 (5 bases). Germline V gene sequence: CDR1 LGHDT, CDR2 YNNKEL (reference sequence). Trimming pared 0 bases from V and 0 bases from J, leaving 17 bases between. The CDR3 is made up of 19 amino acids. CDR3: CASSQDMGSRGTNTGELFF. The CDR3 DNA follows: TGTGCCAGCAGCCAAGACATGGGGTCACGAGGGACGAACACCGGGGAGCTGTTTTTT.

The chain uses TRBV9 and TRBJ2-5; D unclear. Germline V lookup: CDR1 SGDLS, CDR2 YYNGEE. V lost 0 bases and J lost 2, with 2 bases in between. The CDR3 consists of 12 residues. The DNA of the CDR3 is TGTGCCAGCAGCGTAGCGCAAGAGACCCAGTACTTC. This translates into CASSVAQETQYF.

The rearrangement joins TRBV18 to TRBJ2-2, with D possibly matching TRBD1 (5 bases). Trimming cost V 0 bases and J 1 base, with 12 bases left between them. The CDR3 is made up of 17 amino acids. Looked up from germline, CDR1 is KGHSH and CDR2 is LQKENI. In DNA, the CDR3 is TGTGCCAGCTCACCACCCGGCGGACACTTGAACACCGGGGAGCTGTTTTTT. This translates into CASSPPGGHLNTGELFF.

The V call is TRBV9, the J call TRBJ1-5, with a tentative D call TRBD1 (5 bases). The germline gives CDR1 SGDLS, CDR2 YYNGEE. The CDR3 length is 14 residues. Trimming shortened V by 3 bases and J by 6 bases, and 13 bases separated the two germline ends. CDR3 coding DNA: TGTGCCAGCAGCGGGGGAAGGGGCGCTCAGCCCCAGCATTTT. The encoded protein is CASSGGRGAQPQHF.

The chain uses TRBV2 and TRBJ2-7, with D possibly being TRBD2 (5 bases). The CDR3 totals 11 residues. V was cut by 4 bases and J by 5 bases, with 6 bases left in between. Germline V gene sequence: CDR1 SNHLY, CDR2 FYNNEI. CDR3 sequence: CASSAGDEQYF. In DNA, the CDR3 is TGTGCCAGCAGTGCCGGGGACGAGCAGTACTTC.

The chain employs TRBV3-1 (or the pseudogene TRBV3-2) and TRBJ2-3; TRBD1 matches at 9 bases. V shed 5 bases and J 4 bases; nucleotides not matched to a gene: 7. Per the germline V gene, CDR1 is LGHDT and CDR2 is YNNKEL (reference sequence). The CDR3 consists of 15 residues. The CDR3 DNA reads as TGTGCCAGCAGCTGGCCGGGACAGGGTGCAGATACGCAGTATTTT. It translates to CASSWPGQGADTQYF.

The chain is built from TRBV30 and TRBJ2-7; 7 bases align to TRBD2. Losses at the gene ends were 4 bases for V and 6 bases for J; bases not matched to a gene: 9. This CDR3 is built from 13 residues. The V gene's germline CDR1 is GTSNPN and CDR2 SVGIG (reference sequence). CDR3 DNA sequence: TGTGCCTGGAATTTTAATCGCGGGGGCGAGCAGTACTTC. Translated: CAWNFNRGGEQYF. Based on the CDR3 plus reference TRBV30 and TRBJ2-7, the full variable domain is SQTIHQWPATLVQPVGSPLSLECTVEGTSNPNLYWYRQAAGRGLQLLFYSVGIGQISSEVPQNLSASRPQDRQFILSSKKLLLSDSGFYLCAWNFNRGGEQYFGPGTRLTVT.

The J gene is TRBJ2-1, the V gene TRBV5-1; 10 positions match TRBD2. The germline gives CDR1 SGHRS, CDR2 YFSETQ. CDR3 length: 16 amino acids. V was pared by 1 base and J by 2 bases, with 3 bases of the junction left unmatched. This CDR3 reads CASSLLAGGTYNEQFF. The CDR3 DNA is TGCGCCAGCAGCTTGTTAGCGGGAGGTACCTACAATGAGCAGTTCTTC.

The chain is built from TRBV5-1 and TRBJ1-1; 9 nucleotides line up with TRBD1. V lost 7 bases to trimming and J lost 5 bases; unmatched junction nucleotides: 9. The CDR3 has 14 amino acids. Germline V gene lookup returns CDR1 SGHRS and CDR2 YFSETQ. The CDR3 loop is CASSMGQGETEAFF. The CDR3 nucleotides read TGCGCCAGCTCTATGGGACAGGGAGAGACTGAAGCTTTCTTT.

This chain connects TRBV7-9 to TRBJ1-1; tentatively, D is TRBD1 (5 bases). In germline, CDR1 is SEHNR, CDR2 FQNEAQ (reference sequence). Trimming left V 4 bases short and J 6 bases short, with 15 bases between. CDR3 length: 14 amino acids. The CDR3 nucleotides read TGTGCCAGCAGCTCTCAGGCGGGGGGACCTGAAGCTTTCTTT. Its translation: CASSSQAGGPEAFF.

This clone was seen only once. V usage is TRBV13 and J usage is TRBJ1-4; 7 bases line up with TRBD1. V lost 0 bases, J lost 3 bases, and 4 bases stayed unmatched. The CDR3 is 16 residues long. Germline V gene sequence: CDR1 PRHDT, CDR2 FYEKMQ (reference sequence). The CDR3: CASSLGPGTANEKLFF. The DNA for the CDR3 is TGTGCCAGCAGCTTAGGCCCAGGGACAGCTAATGAAAAACTGTTTTTT.

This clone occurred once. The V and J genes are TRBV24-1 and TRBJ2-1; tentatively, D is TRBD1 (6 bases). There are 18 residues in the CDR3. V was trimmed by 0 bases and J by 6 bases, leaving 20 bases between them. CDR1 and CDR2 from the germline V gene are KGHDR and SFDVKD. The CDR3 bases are TGTGCCACCAGTGATTTGGGGGGCGCAGGAACCAAAATCAATGAGCAGTTCTTC. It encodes CATSDLGGAGTKINEQFF.

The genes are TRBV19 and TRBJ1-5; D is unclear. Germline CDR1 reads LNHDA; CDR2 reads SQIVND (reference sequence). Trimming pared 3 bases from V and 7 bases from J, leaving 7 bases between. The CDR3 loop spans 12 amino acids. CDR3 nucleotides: TGTGCCAGTAGTATGGCCAGGCAGCCCCAGCATTTT. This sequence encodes CASSMARQPQHF.

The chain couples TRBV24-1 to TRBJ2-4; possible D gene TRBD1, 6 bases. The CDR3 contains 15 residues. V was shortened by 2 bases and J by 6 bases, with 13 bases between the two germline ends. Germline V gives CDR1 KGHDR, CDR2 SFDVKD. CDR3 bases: TGTGCCACCAGTGATTCACAGGGTTGGTCAAACATTCAGTACTTC. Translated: CATSDSQGWSNIQYF.

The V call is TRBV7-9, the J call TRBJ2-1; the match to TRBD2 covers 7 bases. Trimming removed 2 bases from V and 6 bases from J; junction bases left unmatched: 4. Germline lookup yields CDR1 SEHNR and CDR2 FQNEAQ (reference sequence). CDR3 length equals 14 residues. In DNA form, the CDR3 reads TGTGCCAGCAGCTTAACCGGCGGGAGCAATGAGCAGTTCTTC. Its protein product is CASSLTGGSNEQFF.

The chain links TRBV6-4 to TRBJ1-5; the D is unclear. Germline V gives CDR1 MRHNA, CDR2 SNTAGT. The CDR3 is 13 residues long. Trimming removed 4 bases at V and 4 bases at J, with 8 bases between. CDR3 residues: CASSVTGNQPQHF. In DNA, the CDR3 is TGTGCCAGCAGTGTGACGGGAAATCAGCCCCAGCATTTT.